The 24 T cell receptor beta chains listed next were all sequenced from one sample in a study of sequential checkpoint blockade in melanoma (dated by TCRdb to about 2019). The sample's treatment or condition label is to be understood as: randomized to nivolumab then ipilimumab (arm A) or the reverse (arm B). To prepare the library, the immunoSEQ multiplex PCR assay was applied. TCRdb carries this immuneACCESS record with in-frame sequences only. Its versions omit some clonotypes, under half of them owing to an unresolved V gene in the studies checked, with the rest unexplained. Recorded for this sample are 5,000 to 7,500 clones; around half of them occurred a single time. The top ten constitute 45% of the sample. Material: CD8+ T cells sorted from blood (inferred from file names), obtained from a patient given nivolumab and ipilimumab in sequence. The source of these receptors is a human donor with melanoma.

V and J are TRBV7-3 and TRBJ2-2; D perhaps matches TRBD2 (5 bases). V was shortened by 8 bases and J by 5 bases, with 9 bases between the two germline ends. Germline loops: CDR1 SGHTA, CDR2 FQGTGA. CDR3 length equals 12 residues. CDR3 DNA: TGTGCCAGCTCTGGCGGGACCGGGGAGCTGTTTTTT. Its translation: CASSGGTGELFF. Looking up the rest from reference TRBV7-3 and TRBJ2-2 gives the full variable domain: GAGVSQTPSNKVTEKGKYVELRCDPISGHTALYWYRQSLGQGPEFLIYFQGTGAADDSGLPNDRFFAVRPEGSVSTLKIQRTERGDSAVYLCASSGGTGELFFGEGSRLTVL.

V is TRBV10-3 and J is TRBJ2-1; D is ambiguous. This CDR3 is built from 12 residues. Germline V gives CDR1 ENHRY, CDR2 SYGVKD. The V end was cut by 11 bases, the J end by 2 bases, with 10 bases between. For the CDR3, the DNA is TGTGCCGGCAGTCGTCCCTACAATGAGCAGTTCTTC. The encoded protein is CAGSRPYNEQFF.

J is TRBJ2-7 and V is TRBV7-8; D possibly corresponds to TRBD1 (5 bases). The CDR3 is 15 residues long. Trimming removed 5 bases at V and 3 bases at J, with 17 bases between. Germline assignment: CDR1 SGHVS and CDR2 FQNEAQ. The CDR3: CASSPLDSSYYEQYF. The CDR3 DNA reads TGTGCCAGCAGCCCCCTCGACAGTTCTTACTACGAGCAGTACTTC. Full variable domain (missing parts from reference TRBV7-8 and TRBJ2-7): GAGVSQSPRYKVAKRGQDVALRCDPISGHVSLFWYQQALGQGPEFLTYFQNEAQLDKSGLPSDRFFAERPEGSVSTLKIQRTQQEDSAVYLCASSPLDSSYYEQYFGPGTRLTVT.

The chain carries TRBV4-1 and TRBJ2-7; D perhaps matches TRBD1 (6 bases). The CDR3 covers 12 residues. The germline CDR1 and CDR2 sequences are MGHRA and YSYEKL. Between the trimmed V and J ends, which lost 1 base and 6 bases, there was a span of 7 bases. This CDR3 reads CASSQVGAEQYF. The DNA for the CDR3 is TGCGCCAGCAGCCAAGTGGGGGCCGAGCAGTACTTC.

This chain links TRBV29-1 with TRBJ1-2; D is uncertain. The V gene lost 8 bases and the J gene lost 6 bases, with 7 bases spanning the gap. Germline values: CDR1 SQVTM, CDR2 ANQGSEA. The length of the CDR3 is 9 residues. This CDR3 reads CSLADGYTF. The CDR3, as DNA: TGCAGCCTAGCGGATGGCTACACCTTC. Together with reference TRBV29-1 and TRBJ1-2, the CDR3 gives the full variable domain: SAVISQKPSRDICQRGTSLTIQCQVDSQVTMMFWYRQQPGQSLTLIATANQGSEATYESGFVIDKFPISRPNLTFSTLTVSNMSPEDSSIYLCSLADGYTFGSGTRLTVV.

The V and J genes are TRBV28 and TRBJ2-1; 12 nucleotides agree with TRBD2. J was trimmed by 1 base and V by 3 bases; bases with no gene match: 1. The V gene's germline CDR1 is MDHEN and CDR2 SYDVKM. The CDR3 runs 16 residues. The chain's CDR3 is CASSLLAGGSYNEQFF. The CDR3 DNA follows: TGTGCCAGCAGTTTGCTAGCGGGGGGGTCCTACAATGAGCAGTTCTTC.

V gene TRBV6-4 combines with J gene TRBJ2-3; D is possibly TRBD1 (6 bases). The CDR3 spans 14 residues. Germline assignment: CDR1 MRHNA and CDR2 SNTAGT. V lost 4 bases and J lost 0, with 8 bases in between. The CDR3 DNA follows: TGTGCCAGCAGTGGGACAGCCAGCACAGATACGCAGTATTTT. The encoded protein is CASSGTASTDTQYF.

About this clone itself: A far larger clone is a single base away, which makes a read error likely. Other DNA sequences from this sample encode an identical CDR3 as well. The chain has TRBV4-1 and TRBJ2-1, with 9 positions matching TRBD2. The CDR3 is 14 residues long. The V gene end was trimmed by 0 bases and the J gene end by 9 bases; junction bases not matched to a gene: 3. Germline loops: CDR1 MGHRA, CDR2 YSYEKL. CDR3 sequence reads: CASSQERGRGEQFF. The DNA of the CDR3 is TGCGCCAGCAGCCAAGAGCGCGGGAGGGGTGAGCAGTTCTTC.

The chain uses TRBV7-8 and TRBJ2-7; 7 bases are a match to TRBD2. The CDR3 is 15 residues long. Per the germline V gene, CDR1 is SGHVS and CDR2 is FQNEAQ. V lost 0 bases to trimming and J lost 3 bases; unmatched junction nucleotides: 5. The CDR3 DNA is TGTGCCAGCAGCTTAGCGCTAGCGGAGATCTACGAGCAGTACTTC. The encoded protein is CASSLALAEIYEQYF.

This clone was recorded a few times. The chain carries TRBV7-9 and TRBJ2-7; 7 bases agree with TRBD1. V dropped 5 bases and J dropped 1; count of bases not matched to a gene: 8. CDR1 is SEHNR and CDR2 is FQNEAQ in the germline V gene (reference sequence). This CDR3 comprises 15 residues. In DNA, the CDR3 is TGTGCCAGCAGCCCTGGGACAGTCGGTTCCTACGAGCAGTACTTC. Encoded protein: CASSPGTVGSYEQYF.

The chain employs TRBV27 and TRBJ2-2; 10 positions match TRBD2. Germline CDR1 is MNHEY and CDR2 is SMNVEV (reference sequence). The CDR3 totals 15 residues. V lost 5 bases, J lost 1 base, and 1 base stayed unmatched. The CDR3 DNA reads TGTGCCAGCAGTCTAGCGGGGGTGAACACCGGGGAGCTGTTTTTT. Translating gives CASSLAGVNTGELFF.

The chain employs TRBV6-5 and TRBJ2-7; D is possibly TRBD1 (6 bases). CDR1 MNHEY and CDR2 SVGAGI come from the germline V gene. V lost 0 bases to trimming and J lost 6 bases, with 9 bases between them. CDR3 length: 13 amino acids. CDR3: CASSYSDSGEQYF. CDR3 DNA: TGTGCCAGCAGTTACTCGGACAGCGGCGAGCAGTACTTC.

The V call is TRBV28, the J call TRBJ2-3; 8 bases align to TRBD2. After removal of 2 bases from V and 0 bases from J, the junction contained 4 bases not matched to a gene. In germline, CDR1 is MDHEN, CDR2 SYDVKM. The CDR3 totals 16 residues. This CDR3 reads CASSLAGGPSTDTQYF. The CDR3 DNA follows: TGTGCCAGCAGTTTAGCGGGAGGACCTAGCACAGATACGCAGTATTTT.

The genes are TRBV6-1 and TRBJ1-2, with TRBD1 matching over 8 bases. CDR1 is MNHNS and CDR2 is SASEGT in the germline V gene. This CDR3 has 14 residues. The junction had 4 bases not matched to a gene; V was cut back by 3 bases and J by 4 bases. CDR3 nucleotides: TGTGCCAGCAGTGAGAGACAGGGGAGCTATGGCTACACCTTC. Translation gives CASSERQGSYGYTF.

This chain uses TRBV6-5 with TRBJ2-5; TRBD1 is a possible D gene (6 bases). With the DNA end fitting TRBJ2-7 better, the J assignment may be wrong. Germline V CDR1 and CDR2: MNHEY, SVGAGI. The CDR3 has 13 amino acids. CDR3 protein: CASSYTNRDEQYF. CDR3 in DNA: TGTGCCAGCAGTTACACCAACAGGGACGAGCAGTACTTC.

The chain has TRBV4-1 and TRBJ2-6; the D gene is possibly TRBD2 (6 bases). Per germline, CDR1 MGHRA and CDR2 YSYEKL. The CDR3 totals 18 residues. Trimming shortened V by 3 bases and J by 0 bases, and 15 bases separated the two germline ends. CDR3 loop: CASSQEGLVSSGANVLTF. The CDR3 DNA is TGCGCCAGCAGCCAGGAGGGACTGGTGAGCTCTGGGGCCAACGTCCTGACTTTC.

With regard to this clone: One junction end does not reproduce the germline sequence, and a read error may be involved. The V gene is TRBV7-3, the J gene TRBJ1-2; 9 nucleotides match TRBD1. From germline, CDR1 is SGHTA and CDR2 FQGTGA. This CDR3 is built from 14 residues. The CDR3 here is CASSLMTSGQGISF. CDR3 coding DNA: TGTGCCAGCAGCTTAATGACGTCGGGACAGGGTATCTCCTTC.

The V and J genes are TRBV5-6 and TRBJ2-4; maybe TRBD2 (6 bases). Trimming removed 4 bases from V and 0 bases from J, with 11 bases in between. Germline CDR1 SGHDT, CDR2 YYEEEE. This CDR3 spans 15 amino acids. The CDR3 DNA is TGTGCCAGCAGCCGGGGGATCCTAGCCAAAAACATTCAGTACTTC. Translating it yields CASSRGILAKNIQYF.

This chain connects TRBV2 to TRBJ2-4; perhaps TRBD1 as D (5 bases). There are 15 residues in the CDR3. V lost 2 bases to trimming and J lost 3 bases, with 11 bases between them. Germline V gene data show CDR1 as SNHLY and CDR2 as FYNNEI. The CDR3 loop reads CASSEYTGDKNIQYF. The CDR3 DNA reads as TGTGCCAGCAGTGAATACACAGGAGACAAAAACATTCAGTACTTC.

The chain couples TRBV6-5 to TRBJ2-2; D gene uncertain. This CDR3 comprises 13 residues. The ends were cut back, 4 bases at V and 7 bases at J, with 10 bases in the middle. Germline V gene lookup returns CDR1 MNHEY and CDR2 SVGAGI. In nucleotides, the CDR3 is TGTGCCAGCAGTTTCAACTCGAACGGGGAGCTGTTTTTT. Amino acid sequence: CASSFNSNGELFF.

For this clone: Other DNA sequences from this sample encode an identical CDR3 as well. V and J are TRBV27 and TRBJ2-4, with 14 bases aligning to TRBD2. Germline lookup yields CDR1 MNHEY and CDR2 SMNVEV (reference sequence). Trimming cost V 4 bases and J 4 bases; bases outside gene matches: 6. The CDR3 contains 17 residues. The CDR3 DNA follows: TGTGCCAGCAGTTCAGGACTAGCGGGAGGATCGAAAAACATTCAGTACTTC. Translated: CASSSGLAGGSKNIQYF.

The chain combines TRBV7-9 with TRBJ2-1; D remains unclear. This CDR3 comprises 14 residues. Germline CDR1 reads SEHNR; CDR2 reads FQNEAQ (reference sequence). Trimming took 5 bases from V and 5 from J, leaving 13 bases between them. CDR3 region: CASSPEGADNEQFF. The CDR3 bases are TGTGCCAGCAGCCCAGAAGGAGCAGACAATGAGCAGTTCTTC.

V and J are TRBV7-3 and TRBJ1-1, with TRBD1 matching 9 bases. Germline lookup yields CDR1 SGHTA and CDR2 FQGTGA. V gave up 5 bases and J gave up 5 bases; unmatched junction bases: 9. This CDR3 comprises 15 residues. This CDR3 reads CASSLAGTGLTEAFF. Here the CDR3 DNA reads TGTGCCAGCAGCCTAGCCGGGACAGGGTTGACTGAAGCTTTCTTT.

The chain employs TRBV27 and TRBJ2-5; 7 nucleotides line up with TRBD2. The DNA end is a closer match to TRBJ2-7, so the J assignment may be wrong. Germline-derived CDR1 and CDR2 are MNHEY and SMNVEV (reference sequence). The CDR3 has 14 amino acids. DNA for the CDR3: TGTGCCAGCAGTTTAGGGGGAGGGCCCTACGAGCAGTACTTC. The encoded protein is CASSLGGGPYEQYF.